This TCR beta chain was identified during a study of beta chain features in type 1 diabetes (dated by TCRdb to 2016 to 2019). About the study as a whole: Mean age, gender distribution, total cell number and subset yield were not different between patients and healthy donors. A total of 85 million to 140 million sorted cells were examined across all samples, and a strong correlation was observed between cell number per subset and RNA yield. In the study, TCRB repertoires of sorted circulating CD4+ T cell subsets from recently diagnosed type 1 diabetes patients were compared with those of matched healthy donors. Naive and central memory subsets were obtained from all 28 donors, but regulatory and stem cell-like memory subsets were isolated from only 8 patients and 8 healthy donors. On the study overall, not on this receptor specifically: At VDJ recombination sites, type 1 diabetes patients had fewer insertions and more deleted nucleotides, which implies abnormalities in thymic rearrangement. Only small numbers of individuals were included in the HLA sub-analyses, which left unresolved whether HLA type had any influence on TCRB rearrangement. Type 1 diabetes patients showed a moderate but significant shortening of TCRB CDR3 length in all four CD4+ subsets. Naive, central memory and regulatory TCRB repertoires appeared more similar among patients than among healthy donors. Shorter templates might have been favored by PCR, but patient and control samples were amplified and corrected together, so both groups would have been affected equally by any skew. Because cDNA rather than genomic DNA was sequenced, highly expressing activated cells could have been over-represented, although no difference in activation and CD3 levels was found between groups.

Details on this clone: The antigen it binds to is not known. Base qualities are not recorded, but no much larger clone differs from it by a single base.

The High Capacity cDNA Reverse Transcription Kit was used to reverse transcribe all of the isolated RNA, meaning that expressed TCRB transcripts were what got sequenced. Deep immunoSEQ sequencing was performed on naive, central memory and regulatory T cell samples, with an average of approximately 3.9 million total reads per sample. Sorted cells were lysed in RLT buffer, and RNA was extracted using DNase-treated RNeasy Micro or Mini kits according to cell number. To prevent cross-contamination, every cell subset was processed on its own, while patient and healthy donor samples were processed together. Using the immunoSEQ multiplex PCR, TCRB sequences were amplified from cDNA into 87-bp fragments spanning the CDR3 region. Sequencing of the amplicons was done on the Illumina HiSeq platform. As for the authors' bioinformatics: Synthetic template baselines were used to correct PCR bias computationally, reads within Hamming distance 2 were collapsed, and singletons that could not be merged were discarded. By aligning reads against IMGT, V, D and J genes, CDR3 length, and insertions or deletions at six rearrangement sites were assigned. Within each subset, clonotype counts were normalized to sorted cell number, and only after that were true diversity and Gini coefficients computed with the tcR R package. The overlap coefficient, calculated on TCRB nucleotide sequences, was used to quantify repertoire sharing. Out-of-frame TCRB sequences from naive cells were analyzed as a proxy for the pre-selection repertoire. As stored in TCRdb, this immuneACCESS dataset retains in-frame rearrangements with V and J assigned. A fraction of the clones does not appear; measured against another copy, unresolved V genes explain less than half of the discrepancy, and the remainder lacks a known reason. That table is the source of V, J and clone size, and D and trimming were worked out from the DNA. The sample table records a few hundred thousand clones; roughly 15% of these occur just once. The top ten clonotypes cover roughly 0.015% of the sample.

CDR1 PRHDT and CDR2 FYEKMQ were looked up in the germline V gene (reference sequence). The CDR3 starts with the cysteine, ends with the phenylalanine, and has 17 residues. Only the CDR3 part of the read is kept: 51 bases, read in frame from the first base. Germline trimming amounts to 2 bases on V and 5 bases on J, with 10 as the count of junction bases outside the gene matches. A single peripheral blood draw of about 116 mL on average was collected from each donor into heparinised tubes. Naive, central memory, regulatory and stem cell-like memory CD4+ T cells were sorted on a BD FACSAria II using a panel including CD45RO, CCR7, CD25, CD127, CD95 and CD27. Every sorted population had a purity above 95%. Right away, PBMCs were isolated by Lymphoprep density gradient centrifugation and were stained directly, with no culture step. Samples were stained and sorted in pairs, with one healthy donor and one patient per experiment, so that batch effects were minimized.

The receptor chain draws on TRBV13 and TRBJ2-5, and TRBD2 aligns with 11 junction nucleotides. The TCR was taken from a man aged 18 to 29 with type 1 diabetes. Sequencing input: naive CD4+ T cells from blood. This specimen's cell subset or site label, per the study, means: true naive CD4+ T cells. The base sequence is TGTGCCAGCAGCTTATTTATAGCGGGGGGGCCGGAGGAGACCCAGTACTTC. Its amino acids are CASSLFIAGGPEETQYF. The full variable domain, completed from the reference TRBV13 and TRBJ2-5 proteins outside the CDR3, reads AAGVIQSPRHLIKEKRETATLKCYPIPRHDTVYWYQQGPGQDPQFLISFYEKMQSDKGSIPDRFSAQQFSDYHSELNMSSLELGDSALYFCASSLFIAGGPEETQYFGPGTRLLVL.